A single sample gave rise to the 12 T cell receptor beta chains below, sequenced in a study of CD8+ T cells in alopecia areata. It was cDNA, reverse transcribed from extracted RNA, that served as the sequencing template. TCRdb's copy holds only in-frame clones and misses some; the assay was immunoSEQ multiplex PCR. The data hold roughly 220,000 clones, with roughly two fifths observed a single time. The treatment here: oral pan-JAK inhibitor, 5-10 mg twice daily. The sequences come from CD4+ T cells sorted from blood, collected at roughly week 30, from a patient treated with tofacitinib. The receptor source for this set is a human donor with alopecia areata.

The chain employs TRBV6-5 and TRBJ1-2; 7 nucleotides agree with TRBD1. This CDR3 comprises 11 residues. The germline V gene encodes CDR1 MNHEY and CDR2 SVGAGI. The junction had 3 bases not matched to a gene; V was cut back by 8 bases and J by 6 bases. As DNA, the CDR3 is TGTGCCAGCCAACAGGGGCATGGCTACACCTTC. Amino acids: CASQQGHGYTF.

The CDR3 is CASGRPRQSPLHF. CDR3 in DNA: TGTGCCAGCGGCCGTCCTCGGCAGTCACCCCTCCACTTT. The chain links TRBV27 to TRBJ1-6; D unclear. CDR3 length equals 13 residues. CDR1 is MNHEY, CDR2 SMNVEV, per germline (reference sequence). The V end was cut by 8 bases, the J end by 10 bases, with 15 bases between.

This chain links TRBV30 with TRBJ1-5; tentative D call: TRBD1 (5 bases). Germline-derived CDR1 and CDR2 are GTSNPN and SVGIG (reference sequence). The CDR3 is made up of 15 amino acids. Trimming stripped 1 base from V and 2 bases from J, with 12 bases between. The CDR3 DNA reads TGTGCCTGGAGTGGTGGGGGATCGGGCAATCAGCCCCAGCATTTT. The encoded protein is CAWSGGGSGNQPQHF. Full variable domain (rest looked up from reference TRBV30 and TRBJ1-5): SQTIHQWPATLVQPVGSPLSLECTVEGTSNPNLYWYRQAAGRGLQLLFYSVGIGQISSEVPQNLSASRPQDRQFILSSKKLLLSDSGFYLCAWSGGGSGNQPQHFGDGTRLSIL.

This chain uses TRBV9 with TRBJ2-2; no clear D. The CDR3 totals 13 residues. In germline, CDR1 is SGDLS, CDR2 YYNGEE. V lost 1 base to trimming and J lost 5 bases, with 6 bases between them. In DNA, the CDR3 is TGTGCCAGCAGCGTATACTTTACCGGGGAGCTGTTTTTT. It translates to CASSVYFTGELFF.

This clone was seen repeatedly, ten times or more. The V call is TRBV29-1, the J call TRBJ1-5, with D possibly matching TRBD1 (6 bases). The CDR3 is 14 amino acids. Germline V gives CDR1 SQVTM, CDR2 ANQGSEA. Trimming removed 7 bases at V and 1 base at J, with 14 bases between. CDR3 bases: TGCAGCGCCTCGGGGGGCAGAAGCAATCAGCCCCAGCATTTT. It codes for CSASGGRSNQPQHF.

V gene TRBV5-4 combines with J gene TRBJ1-6, with 8 bases matching TRBD1. Germline V gene lookup returns CDR1 SGHNT and CDR2 YYREEE (reference sequence). The V segment lost 3 bases and the J segment 10 bases; nucleotides outside the gene matches: 9. This CDR3 is 15 amino acids long. CDR3 protein: CASSWAGGVGSPLHF. CDR3 coding DNA: TGTGCCAGCAGCTGGGCAGGGGGCGTGGGGTCACCCCTCCACTTT.

The chain carries TRBV7-8 and TRBJ2-1, with D uncertain. CDR3 size: 13 residues. Trimming cost V 3 bases and J 9 bases, with 12 bases left between them. In germline, CDR1 is SGHVS, CDR2 FQNEAQ. Here the CDR3 reads CASSFLGVGEQFF. The CDR3 DNA sequence: TGTGCCAGCAGCTTCCTAGGCGTGGGTGAGCAGTTCTTC.

This chain connects TRBV5-1 to TRBJ2-1; D gene unclear. The CDR3 consists of 14 residues. The germline V gene has CDR1 SGHRS and CDR2 YFSETQ. Trimming left V 1 base short and J 7 bases short, with 12 bases between. Written as DNA, the CDR3 is TGCGCCAGCAGCTTGATACGGTCCGGGAATGAGCAGTTCTTC. Protein: CASSLIRSGNEQFF.

V and J are TRBV6-5 and TRBJ1-4; D remains unclear. The CDR3 is 15 residues long. V dropped 2 bases and J dropped 10 bases, with 17 bases sitting between them. Germline CDR1 MNHEY, CDR2 SVGAGI. Here the CDR3 reads CASSYEDATRGKLFF. CDR3 DNA sequence: TGTGCCAGCAGTTACGAGGACGCAACTCGGGGAAAACTGTTTTTT.

The chain couples TRBV14 to TRBJ2-3; D call uncertain. Trimming removed 4 bases at V and 0 bases at J, with 20 bases between. The CDR3 has 18 amino acids. CDR1 and CDR2 (germline): SGHDN, FVKESK. CDR3: CASSPLLGRLASTDTQYF. The DNA of the CDR3 is TGTGCCAGCAGCCCCCTCCTCGGACGGCTCGCTAGCACAGATACGCAGTATTTT.

The V gene is TRBV7-3, the J gene TRBJ2-1; 11 bases fit TRBD2. CDR1 and CDR2 (germline): SGHTA, FQGTGA. The junction had 2 bases not matched to a gene; V was cut back by 5 bases and J by 2 bases. This CDR3 comprises 15 residues. The CDR3 nucleotides read TGTGCCAGCAGCCTAGCGGGAGGAACCTACAATGAGCAGTTCTTC. Its protein product is CASSLAGGTYNEQFF.

This clone was seen a handful of times. This chain joins TRBV2 and TRBJ1-5, with D unresolved. Trimming removed 3 bases at V and 5 bases at J, with 5 bases between. This CDR3 spans 12 amino acids. The germline V gene has CDR1 SNHLY and CDR2 FYNNEI. Here the CDR3 DNA reads TGTGCCAGCAGTGACCAGGATCAGCCCCAGCATTTT. Residues: CASSDQDQPQHF.